The rows below give T cell receptor beta chains drawn from one sample of a study of Graves' ophthalmopathy and Graves' hyperthyroidism. TCRdb reprocessed the multiplex PCR reads with MiXCR, giving one entry per CDR3 protein. The sample lists 660,000 or so distinct CDR3 sequences, more than 40% occurring once. The sequenced sample consisted of peripheral blood. The source of these receptors is an adult man with Graves' ophthalmopathy. Both conserved end residues are part of each CDR3. D genes are given only for firm matches. Size is omitted from some rows. Given values are once, few, many or a class for expanded clones.

>.|.|TRBJ2-5|TRBV19
TGTGCCAGTAGTATAGATCCGTACAATGAGCAGTACTTC
CASSIDPYNEQYF
>.|few|TRBJ1-2|TRBV2
TGTGCCAGCAGTTTCCTACAGGGTTGGAGGGATGGCTACACCTTC
CASSFLQGWRDGYTF
>TRBD1|.|TRBJ1-5|TRBV20-1
TGCAGTGCTAGAGGTGACAGGGAGACCTACGAGCATTTT
CSARGDRETYEHF
>.|.|TRBJ1-1|TRBV15
TGTGCCACCAGCAGAGACAGCGGAATGAACACTGAAGCTTTCTTT
CATSRDSGMNTEAFF
>.|many|TRBJ1-3|TRBV2
TGTGCCAGCAGTGGGGCAGGGCCTGGAAACACCATATATTTT
CASSGAGPGNTIYF
>.|once|TRBJ1-4|TRBV18
TGTGCCAGCTCACCAGGGAGGTGGGAAAAACTGTTTTTT
CASSPGRWEKLFF
>.|.|TRBJ1-5|TRBV9
TGTGCCAGCAGCCAAACCAACCGGGGAAGTCAGCCCCAGCATTTT
CASSQTNRGSQPQHF
>TRBD2|.|TRBJ2-5|TRBV10-3
TGTGCCATCAGTGAAGGGACTAGTGGGGGAGAGACCCAGTACTTC
CAISEGTSGGETQYF
>.|.|TRBJ2-5|TRBV5-1
TGCGCCAGCAGCTTGGTGAAGGAAAATAGCAATCAGCCCCAGTACTTC
CASSLVKENSNQPQYF
>TRBD1|many|TRBJ1-2|TRBV24-1
TGTGCCACCAGTGATTGGGGACAGAACTATGGCTACACCTTC
CATSDWGQNYGYTF
>.|many|TRBJ2-7|TRBV2
TGTGCCAGCAGTATACTCAGCTCCTACGAGCAGTACTTC
CASSILSSYEQYF
>TRBD1|.|TRBJ2-5|TRBV6-6
TGTGCCAGCAGGGAGACAGGGGGCGGAGAGACCCAGTACTTC
CASRETGGGETQYF
>.|many|TRBJ2-6|TRBV19
TGTGCCAGTAACCCGGCGGCTGGGGCCAACGTCCTGACTTTC
CASNPAAGANVLTF
>.|.|TRBJ1-4|TRBV20-1
TGCAGTGCTAGAGTGGGGCAGGGAGGCGAAAAACTGTTTTTT
CSARVGQGGEKLFF
>TRBD1|many|TRBJ1-1|TRBV7-8
TGTGCCAGCAGCTCCGGGACAGAAGACACTGAAGCTTTCTTT
CASSSGTEDTEAFF
>.|many|TRBJ1-5|TRBV2
TGTGCCAGCAGTGATCTGGGGGGTAGGAGCAATCAGCCCCAGCATTTT
CASSDLGGRSNQPQHF
>TRBD1|many|TRBJ1-4|TRBV7-8
TGTGCCAGCAGCGGACAGGGACTTCGTGAAAAACTGTTTTTT
CASSGQGLREKLFF
>TRBD2|many|TRBJ2-7|TRBV9
TGTGCCAGCAGCCCTCTGGCGGGGGGACTCTACGAGCAGTACTTC
CASSPLAGGLYEQYF
>TRBD1|.|TRBJ1-3|TRBV29-1
TGCAGCGGGGGACAGGGCCTCTCTGGAAACACCATATATTTT
CSGGQGLSGNTIYF
>TRBD1|.|TRBJ2-7|TRBV29-1
TGCAGCGTTGATCGGGGACAGGGGCTCTACGAGCAGTACTTC
CSVDRGQGLYEQYF
>.|.|TRBJ2-5|TRBV27
TGTGCCAGCAGTTTATGGGGGGCGCAGGGAGAGACCCAGTACTTC
CASSLWGAQGETQYF
>TRBD1|.|TRBJ2-5|TRBV20-1
TGCAGTGCTAGAGGGGAGCGCAGGGGGCTTCAAGAGACCCAGTACTTC
CSARGERRGLQETQYF
>.|few|TRBJ2-7|TRBV5-1
TGCGCCAGCAGCCCCCGCGGAGGGGTTTCCGGCGAGCAGTACTTC
CASSPRGGVSGEQYF
>TRBD1|.|TRBJ2-7|TRBV7-2
TGTGCCAGCACCATCCTAGACAGGGGATACGAGCAGTACTTC
CASTILDRGYEQYF
>.|few|TRBJ1-4|TRBV7-9
TGTGCCAGCAGCTTTCTAGGCTATAATGAAAAACTGTTTTTT
CASSFLGYNEKLFF
>TRBD1|many|TRBJ2-7|TRBV7-9
TGTGCCACCGGACAGGGTAACGAGCAGTACTTC
CATGQGNEQYF
>.|.|TRBJ2-6|TRBV7-3
TGTGCCAGCAGCTTAAGGTTAAGCGGCAGGGAGGTTCCCGGGGCCAACGTCCTGACTTTC
CASSLRLSGREVPGANVLTF